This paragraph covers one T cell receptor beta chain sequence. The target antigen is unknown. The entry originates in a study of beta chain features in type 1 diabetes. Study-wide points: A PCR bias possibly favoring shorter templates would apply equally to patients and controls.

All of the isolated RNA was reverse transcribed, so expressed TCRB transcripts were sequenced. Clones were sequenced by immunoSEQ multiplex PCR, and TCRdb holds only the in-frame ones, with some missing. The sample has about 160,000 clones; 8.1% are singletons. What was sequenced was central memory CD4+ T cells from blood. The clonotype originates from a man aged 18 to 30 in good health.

The CDR3 sequence: CASSQGQNTEAFF. The CDR3 coding sequence is TGTGCCAGCTCACAAGGACAGAACACTGAAGCTTTCTTT. V is TRBV18 and J is TRBJ1-1; D is perhaps TRBD1 (5 bases). Per the germline V gene, CDR1 is KGHSH and CDR2 is LQKENI. The CDR3 loop spans 13 amino acids. Trimming cost V 4 bases and J 1 base, with 7 bases left between them.